This T cell receptor (beta chain) was captured by sequencing in a study of T cell repertoires in cytomegalovirus infection. Overall study: Public TCR beta signatures marked donors with CMV infection and the matching HLA.

TCRdb analysed the reads with MiXCR anew, one entry per CDR3 protein. This sample yields roughly 500,000 distinct CDR3 sequences, of which approximately 11% are seen a single time; about a tenth belongs to the top ten. Study results and limitations: CMV-specific TCR beta clonotypes restricted by HLA-C dominated the ex vivo response.

This clonotype has a count of ten or more. The antigen remains undetermined. This TCR was recovered from a human donor in good health (CMV status not recorded). Some clones in this sample may be carry-over from other donors' samples. The specimen sequenced was PBMCs.

The CDR3 sequence: CASSPGQENSPLHF. CDR3 nucleotide sequence: TGTGCCAGCTCACCCGGACAGGAAAATTCACCCCTCCACTTT. The chain uses TRBV18 and TRBJ1-6, with 7 bases that match TRBD1. CDR1 is KGHSH, CDR2 LQKENI, per germline. Trimming took 3 bases from V and 7 from J; bases not matched to a gene: 3. The CDR3 contains 14 residues.